Listed here is a single TCR beta chain. The data were taken from a study of blood T cell repertoires in COVID-19. Resolution of symptoms, clearance, or two negative PCRs was present in recovered Cohort 3 donors. Per the germline V gene, CDR1 is MNHEY and CDR2 is SVGEGT. There are 11 residues in the CDR3. V was trimmed by 6 bases and J by 4 bases, leaving 6 bases between them. Profiling relied on immunoSEQ multiplex PCR, and the TCRdb table lists in-frame clones only, not all of them. The table lists 150,000 to 200,000 clones, around 80% of them singletons. This sequence was found in a man in his fifties or sixties who had recovered from COVID-19. The chain recombines TRBV6-2 or TRBV6-3 with TRBJ1-2, with D hard to call. The sample taken for sequencing was PBMCs or T cells enriched from blood (not recorded which). The CDR3 coding sequence is TGTGCCAGCAGCTGGAGCTATGGCTACACCTTC. Its protein product is CASSWSYGYTF.